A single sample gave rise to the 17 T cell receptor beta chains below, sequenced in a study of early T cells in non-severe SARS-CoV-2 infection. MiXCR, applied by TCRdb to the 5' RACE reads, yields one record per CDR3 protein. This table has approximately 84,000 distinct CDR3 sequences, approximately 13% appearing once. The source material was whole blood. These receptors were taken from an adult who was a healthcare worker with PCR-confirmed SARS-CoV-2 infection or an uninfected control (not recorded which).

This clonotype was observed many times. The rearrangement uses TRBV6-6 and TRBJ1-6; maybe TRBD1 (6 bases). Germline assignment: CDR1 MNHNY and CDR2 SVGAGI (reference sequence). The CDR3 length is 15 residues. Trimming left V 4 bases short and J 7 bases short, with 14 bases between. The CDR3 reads CASSLERGQNSPLHF. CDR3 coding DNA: TGTGCCAGCAGTTTAGAACGGGGGCAAAATTCACCCCTCCACTTT.

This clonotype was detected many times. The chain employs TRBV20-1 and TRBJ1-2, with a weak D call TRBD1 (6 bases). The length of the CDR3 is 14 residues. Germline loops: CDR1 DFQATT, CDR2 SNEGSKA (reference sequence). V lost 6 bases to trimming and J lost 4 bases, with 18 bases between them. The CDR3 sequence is CSAQNRESGYGYTF. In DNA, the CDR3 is TGCAGTGCGCAGAACAGGGAAAGCGGCTATGGCTACACCTTC.

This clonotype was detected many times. CDR3 sequence reads: CASSLTKRGRFTDTQYF. CDR3 DNA: TGTGCCAGCAGTTTAACAAAAAGGGGCAGGTTCACAGATACGCAGTATTTT. V and J are TRBV28 and TRBJ2-3; D is possibly TRBD1 (5 bases). Per germline, CDR1 MDHEN and CDR2 SYDVKM. V was pared by 2 bases and J by 2 bases, with 17 bases between. This CDR3 has 17 residues.

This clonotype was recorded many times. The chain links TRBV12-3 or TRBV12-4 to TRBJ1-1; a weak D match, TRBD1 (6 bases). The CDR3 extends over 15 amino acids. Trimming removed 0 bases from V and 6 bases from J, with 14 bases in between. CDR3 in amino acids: CASSLAQTGGSEAFF. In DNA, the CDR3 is TGTGCCAGCAGTTTAGCCCAGACAGGAGGTTCTGAAGCTTTCTTT.

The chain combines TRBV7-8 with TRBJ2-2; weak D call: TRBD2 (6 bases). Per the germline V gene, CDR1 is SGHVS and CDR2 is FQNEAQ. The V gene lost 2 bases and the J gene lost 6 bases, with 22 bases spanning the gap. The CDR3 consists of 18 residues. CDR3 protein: CASSLWESFGGPAGELFF. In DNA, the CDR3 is TGTGCCAGCAGCTTATGGGAGAGTTTCGGGGGTCCGGCCGGGGAGCTGTTTTTT. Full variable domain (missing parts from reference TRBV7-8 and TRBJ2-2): GAGVSQSPRYKVAKRGQDVALRCDPISGHVSLFWYQQALGQGPEFLTYFQNEAQLDKSGLPSDRFFAERPEGSVSTLKIQRTQQEDSAVYLCASSLWESFGGPAGELFFGEGSRLTVL.

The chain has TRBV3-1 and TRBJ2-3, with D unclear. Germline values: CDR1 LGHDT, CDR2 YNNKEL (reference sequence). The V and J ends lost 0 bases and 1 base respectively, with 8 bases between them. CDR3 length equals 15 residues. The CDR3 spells CASSQDHTRTDTQYF. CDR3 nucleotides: TGTGCCAGCAGCCAAGACCACACCCGCACAGATACGCAGTATTTT.

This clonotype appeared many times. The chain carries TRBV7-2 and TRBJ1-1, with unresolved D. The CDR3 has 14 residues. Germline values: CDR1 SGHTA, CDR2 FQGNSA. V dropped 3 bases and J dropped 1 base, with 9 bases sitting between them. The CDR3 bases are TGTGCCAGCAGCTTGGACTGGGGGAACACTGAAGCTTTCTTT. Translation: CASSLDWGNTEAFF.

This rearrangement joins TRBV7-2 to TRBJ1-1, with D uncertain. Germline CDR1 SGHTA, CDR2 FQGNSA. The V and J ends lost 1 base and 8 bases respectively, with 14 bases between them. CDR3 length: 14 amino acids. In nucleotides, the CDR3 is TGTGCCAGCAGCTTAGTAATTAGCGGTCCGGAAGCTTTCTTT. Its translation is CASSLVISGPEAFF.

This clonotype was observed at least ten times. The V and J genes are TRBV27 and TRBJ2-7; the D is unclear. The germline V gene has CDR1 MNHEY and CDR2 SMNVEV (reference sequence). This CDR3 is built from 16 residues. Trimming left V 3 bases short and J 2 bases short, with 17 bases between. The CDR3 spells CASSFHPGLYPYEQYF. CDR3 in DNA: TGTGCCAGCAGTTTCCACCCCGGGCTTTATCCCTACGAGCAGTACTTC.

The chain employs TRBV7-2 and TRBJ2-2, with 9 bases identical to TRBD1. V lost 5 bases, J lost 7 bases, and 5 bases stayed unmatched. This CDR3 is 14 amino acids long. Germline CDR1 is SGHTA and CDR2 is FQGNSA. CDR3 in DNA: TGTGCCAGCAGCCCACAGGGGGCACACGGGGAGCTGTTTTTT. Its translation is CASSPQGAHGELFF.

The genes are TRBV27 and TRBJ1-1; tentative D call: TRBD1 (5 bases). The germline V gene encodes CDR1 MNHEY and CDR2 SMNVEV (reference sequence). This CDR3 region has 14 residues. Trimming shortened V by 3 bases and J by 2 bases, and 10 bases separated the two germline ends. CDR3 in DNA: TGTGCCAGCAGTTTGTGGGGGACCAACACTGAAGCTTTCTTT. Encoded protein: CASSLWGTNTEAFF.

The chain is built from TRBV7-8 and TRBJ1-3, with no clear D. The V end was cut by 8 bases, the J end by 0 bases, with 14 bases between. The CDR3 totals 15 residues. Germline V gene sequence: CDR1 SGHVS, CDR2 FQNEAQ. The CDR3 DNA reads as TGTGCCAGCGGGGAGGGCACCCTCTCTGGAAACACCATATATTTT. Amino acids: CASGEGTLSGNTIYF.

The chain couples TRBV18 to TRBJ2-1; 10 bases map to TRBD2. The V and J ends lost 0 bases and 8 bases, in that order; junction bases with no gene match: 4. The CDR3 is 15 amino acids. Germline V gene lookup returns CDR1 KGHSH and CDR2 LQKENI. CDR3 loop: CASSPPLAGADEQFF. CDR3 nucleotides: TGTGCCAGCTCACCACCCCTAGCGGGAGCGGATGAGCAGTTCTTC.

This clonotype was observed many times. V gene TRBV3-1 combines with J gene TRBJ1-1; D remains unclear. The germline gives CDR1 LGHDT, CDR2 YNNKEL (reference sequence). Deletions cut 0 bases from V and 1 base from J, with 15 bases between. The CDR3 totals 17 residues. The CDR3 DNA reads TGTGCCAGCAGCCAAGATCACGCTATCTTGGGGAACACTGAAGCTTTCTTT. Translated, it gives CASSQDHAILGNTEAFF.

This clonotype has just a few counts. The CDR3 DNA sequence: TGTGCCAGCAGCTTGGACCCCAGCGGGGCAAGAAACTATGGCTACACCTTC. This codes for CASSLDPSGARNYGYTF. The chain combines TRBV5-5 with TRBJ1-2; D might be TRBD1 (5 bases). V was clipped by 0 bases and J by 2 bases, with 17 bases between them. CDR1 and CDR2 from the germline V gene are SGHKS and YYEKEE (reference sequence). The CDR3 is made up of 17 amino acids.

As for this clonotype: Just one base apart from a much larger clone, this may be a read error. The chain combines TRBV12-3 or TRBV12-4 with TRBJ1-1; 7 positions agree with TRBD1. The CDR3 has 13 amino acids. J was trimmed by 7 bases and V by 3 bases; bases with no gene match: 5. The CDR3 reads CASSLVGGIEAFF. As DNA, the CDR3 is TGTGCCAGCAGTTTGGTAGGGGGCATTGAAGCTTTCTTT.

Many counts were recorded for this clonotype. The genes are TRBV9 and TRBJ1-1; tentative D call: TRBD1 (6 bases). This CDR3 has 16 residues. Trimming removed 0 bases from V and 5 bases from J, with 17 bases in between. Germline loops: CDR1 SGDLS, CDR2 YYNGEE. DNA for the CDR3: TGTGCCAGCAGCGTAGTCCCACAGGGTCCGGGGACTGAAGCTTTCTTT. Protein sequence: CASSVVPQGPGTEAFF.